What follows describes a single TCR beta chain. MiXCR, run by TCRdb on the RT-PCR reads, gives a single entry per CDR3 protein. The table has more than 450,000 distinct CDR3 sequences, 11% seen once. These data originate in a study of response to subunit inactivated influenza vaccine. The CDR3 sequence is 13 residues long. The germline V and J ends were trimmed by 7 bases and 3 bases, with 13 bases remaining between them. Germline V gene sequence: CDR1 MDHEN, CDR2 SYDVKM. The data also belong to a second study, concerning T cells expressing NK-cell markers. From that second work: Making the TCR beta cDNA relied on 5'RACE template switching with UMIs. In more than 5 donors, dominant CD3+CD56+NKG2C+ clones formed roughly 1.0-7.5% of CD8+ cells.

J is TRBJ2-7 and V is TRBV28; no clear D gene. This specimen was PBMCs from blood, taken on the day of vaccination. The sequence came from a man aged 50 or older who received an inactivated influenza vaccine. As DNA, the CDR3 is TGTGCCAGCACCCCGGGCCTAATCTACGAGCAGTACTTC. Translating gives CASTPGLIYEQYF.